The 20 T cell receptor beta chains reported below all come from one sample, sequenced in a study of CD8+ T cells in alopecia areata. TCR sequencing used cDNA made by reverse transcription of extracted RNA. Some clones are missing from TCRdb's copy, which holds only in-frame ones; the method was immunoSEQ multiplex PCR. This sample includes roughly 260,000 clones with no singletons; its ten biggest clones take up more than 0.95%. It was with CD4, CD8alpha, NKG2D, NKG2ACE and other markers that pooled cutaneous lymph node cells were sorted. What was sequenced was CD4+ T cells sorted from a lymph node. The receptors come from a C3H/HeJ mouse with alopecia areata. For this mouse line, the MHC haplotype is H2-k.

Comment on this clone: Gene names are mouse gene names. Read sequence stops 4 residues before the CDR3 end, and the germline J gene provides the missing end. This chain joins TRBV14 and TRBJ2-1; the D is unclear. Germline V gene lookup returns CDR1 SGHDT and CDR2 FRDEAV. Trimming pared 3 bases from V and 5 bases from J, leaving 3 bases between. The CDR3 is 11 residues long. The CDR3 is CASSSDAEQFF. The CDR3 bases that were read are TGTGCCAGCAGTTCTGATGCT. Full variable domain (rest looked up from reference TRBV14 and TRBJ2-1): EAGVTQSPRYAVLQEGQAVSFWCDPISGHDTLYWYQQPRDQGPQLLVYFRDEAVIDNSQLPSDRFSAVRPKGTNSTLKIQSAKQGDTATYLCASSSDAEQFFGPGTRLTVL.

This clone was found a few times. The gene names here belong to mouse. Sequencing ends 4 residues short of the CDR3 end; the germline J gene provides the rest. The chain has TRBV13-1 and TRBJ1-2; 7 nucleotides match TRBD1. In germline, CDR1 is NSHNY, CDR2 SYGAGN. V gave up 0 bases and J gave up 1 base; unmatched junction bases: 6. The CDR3 runs 16 residues. CDR3 region: CASSDARDSRNSDYTF. CDR3 DNA (partial): TGTGCCAGCAGTGATGCAAGGGACAGCCGAAACTCC.

Note on this clone: The gene symbols are mouse symbols. The read terminates 4 residues ahead of where the CDR3 ends, so the germline J gene completes it. The V call is TRBV13-1, the J call TRBJ1-2; 7 nucleotides agree with TRBD1. The CDR3 consists of 15 residues. Germline assignment: CDR1 NSHNY and CDR2 SYGAGN. The junction had 3 bases not matched to a gene; V was cut back by 1 base and J by 0 bases. The sequenced CDR3 bases are TGTGCCAGCAGTGATACAGGGGCTGCAAACTCC. Residues: CASSDTGAANS. From start to end, the CDR3 is CASSDTGAANSDYTF.

Of note for this clone: Germline and genes: mouse. The sequence runs out 3 residues before the end of the CDR3; the remainder is reconstructed from the germline J gene. The genes are TRBV13-3 and TRBJ1-6; 7 bases are a match to TRBD1. TRBJ1-6 is treated as an ORF (open reading frame) with a function not yet certain. The CDR3 contains 15 residues. Unmatched junction bases numbered 5, after V lost 0 bases and J lost 8 bases. Germline V gene data show CDR1 as NNHDY and CDR2 as SYVADS. CDR3: CASSDEGGWDSPLYF. The covered CDR3 bases are TGTGCCAGCAGTGATGAAGGGGGCTGGGATTCGCCC.

There are a few counts of this clone. Gene names and germline match the mouse. The DNA ends 4 residues before the CDR3 does, and the rest of the CDR3 is filled in from the germline J gene. V is TRBV13-3 and J is TRBJ2-1; 9 bases match TRBD2. The length of the CDR3 is 16 residues. Germline V gene data show CDR1 as NNHDY and CDR2 as SYVADS. V was clipped by 3 bases and J by 1 base; unmatched bases: 5. The CDR3 loop reads CASSGRTGANYAEQFF. Incomplete CDR3 DNA: TGTGCCAGCAGTGGGAGGACTGGGGCCAACTATGCT.

Remarks on this clone: The germline and genes are mouse ones. The read terminates 4 residues before the CDR3 end, so the remaining end is supplied by the germline J gene. The chain couples TRBV19 to TRBJ2-1; TRBD2 aligns across 11 bases. CDR3 size: 16 residues. CDR1 is FNHDT and CDR2 is SITEND in the germline V gene (reference sequence). V gave up 5 bases and J gave up 3 bases; unmatched junction bases: 7. Partial CDR3 DNA: TGTGCCAGCAGCCCTGACTGGGGGGGAGTCTATGCT. Protein: CASSPDWGGVYA. The whole CDR3 region reads CASSPDWGGVYAEQFF.

This clone was seen only a few times. Gene names and germline match the mouse. The CDR3 is cut off 4 residues early in the read; its end comes from the germline J gene. Other DNA sequences of this sample code for an identical CDR3. The chain is built from TRBV13-3 and TRBJ2-3; perhaps TRBD1 as D (6 bases). CDR1 is NNHDY and CDR2 is SYVADS in the germline V gene. This CDR3 is 15 amino acids long. V was pared by 4 bases and J by 0 bases, with 12 bases between. CDR3 DNA, as far as it was read: TGTGCCAGCAGTCTGGACAGATCTAGTGCAGAA. It codes for CASSLDRSSAE. The full CDR3 protein is CASSLDRSSAETLYF.

There are many counts of this clone. Genes and germline are mouse. Sequencing ends 4 residues short of the CDR3 end; the germline J gene provides the rest. The chain links TRBV29 to TRBJ1-1, with TRBD1 matching 7 bases. From germline, CDR1 is MSHET and CDR2 SYDVDS. The trim removed 6 bases at V and 0 bases at J, leaving 4 bases unmatched. The CDR3 is made up of 14 amino acids. The sequenced part of the CDR3 DNA is TGTGCTAGCAGCCCTCAGGGGGCAAACACA. As protein: CASSPQGANT. The full CDR3 protein reads CASSPQGANTEVFF. The full variable domain, completed using reference TRBV29 and TRBJ1-1, is DMKVTQMPRYLIKRMGENVLLECGQDMSHETMYWYRQDPGLGLQLIYISYDVDSNSEGDIPKGYRVSRKKREHFSLILDSAKTNQTSVYFCASSPQGANTEVFFGKGTRLTVV.

Concerning this clone: Mouse gene names and germline throughout. The observed sequence ends 4 residues before the CDR3 terminus, with the missing tail filled in from the germline J gene. The V gene is TRBV13-1, the J gene TRBJ1-2; no reliable D call. CDR1 is NSHNY, CDR2 SYGAGN, per germline. The CDR3 extends over 14 amino acids. V shed 2 bases and J shed 0 bases, with 8 bases lying between them. The DNA read from the CDR3 is TGTGCCAGCAGTGAACAGCCTGCAAACTCC. Translating gives CASSEQPANS. The whole CDR3 is CASSEQPANSDYTF.

This clone occurred a few times. Mouse names are used for the genes. With the read ending 3 residues before the CDR3 end, the germline J gene is used to fill in that end. The chain links TRBV13-3 to TRBJ1-6, with D perhaps TRBD1 (5 bases). TRBJ1-6 qualifies as an ORF whose function is uncertain. The V end was cut by 6 bases, the J end by 5 bases, with 9 bases between. Per germline, CDR1 NNHDY and CDR2 SYVADS. This CDR3 spans 13 amino acids. CDR3 bases read: TGTGCCAGCACCCGACAGCATAATTCGCCC. This translates into CASTRQHNSP. The complete CDR3 reads CASTRQHNSPLYF.

This clone was picked up a small number of times. The gene names here belong to mouse. Read coverage stops 3 residues before the CDR3 terminus; the germline J gene supplies the remainder. The rearrangement links TRBV5 to TRBJ1-6; D possibly corresponds to TRBD1 (5 bases). TRBJ1-6 is designated an ORF whose function remains uncertain. The CDR3 totals 13 residues. Germline V lookup: CDR1 LGHNA, CDR2 YNLKQL (reference sequence). V shed 0 bases and J shed 8 bases, with 5 bases lying between them. CDR3 DNA (partial): TGTGCCAGCAGCCAAGACAGGGATTCGCCC. Protein sequence: CASSQDRDSP. The entire CDR3 reads CASSQDRDSPLYF.

This clone was recorded a few times. Genes here carry mouse names. The read gets to within 4 residues of the CDR3 end, and the germline J gene fills in the rest. Other DNA sequences in the same sample also yield this CDR3. This chain connects TRBV19 to TRBJ2-7, with no clear D. CDR3 length: 12 amino acids. Germline V gene lookup returns CDR1 FNHDT and CDR2 SITEND (reference sequence). CDR3 in amino acids: CASSIQSYEQYF. The part of the CDR3 DNA that was read is TGTGCCAGCAGTATCCAAAGTTAT.

This clone has a handful of counts. Gene names follow the mouse nomenclature. The CDR3 end falls 4 residues outside the read, so it is completed with the germline J gene. The chain has TRBV1 and TRBJ1-4; TRBD1 agrees at 10 bases. The CDR3 has 13 amino acids. In germline, CDR1 is NSQYPW, CDR2 LRSPGD (reference sequence). Incomplete CDR3 DNA: TGCACCTGCAGTGGGACAGGGGGCGAA. It encodes CTCSGTGGE. The full-length CDR3 reads as CTCSGTGGERLFF. Complete variable domain (other parts from reference TRBV1 and TRBJ1-4): VTLLEQNPRWRLVPRGQAVNLRCILKNSQYPWMSWYQQDLQKQLQWLFTLRSPGDKEVKSLPGADYLATRVTDTELRLQVANMSQGRTLYCTCSGTGGERLFFGHGTKLSVL.

Note on this clone: Each gene name is a mouse one. The covered CDR3 bases are TGTGCCAGCAGCCCCTCAGGGACCTAT. Translation: CASSPSGTY. The complete CDR3 reads CASSPSGTYEQYF. The genes are TRBV5 and TRBJ2-7, with D possibly being TRBD1 (5 bases). The read gets to within 4 residues of the CDR3 end, and the germline J gene fills in the rest. The germline gives CDR1 LGHNA, CDR2 YNLKQL (reference sequence). V shed 4 bases and J shed 2 bases, with 9 bases lying between them. The CDR3 totals 13 residues.

This clone has just a few counts. Gene names and germline match the mouse. Read data end 4 residues before the CDR3 end; the end is taken from the germline J gene. V is TRBV31 and J is TRBJ2-1; TRBD2 aligns across 8 bases. This CDR3 region has 17 residues. After removal of 0 bases from V and 0 bases from J, the junction contained 7 bases not matched to a gene. Germline V gene lookup returns CDR1 GKSSPN and CDR2 SITVG. The CDR3 sequence is CAWSLWGGISNYAEQFF. Incomplete CDR3 DNA: TGTGCCTGGAGTCTGTGGGGGGGGATCTCTAACTATGCT.

This clone was counted a few times. Here the gene names and germline are mouse. The CDR3 end is not reached by the read, which stops 4 residues before it; the germline J gene fills it in. V usage is TRBV19 and J usage is TRBJ1-1, with TRBD1 matching over 8 bases. CDR1 is FNHDT and CDR2 is SITEND in the germline V gene (reference sequence). This CDR3 region has 13 residues. Partial CDR3 DNA: TGTGCCAGCAGTGCCCCGGACAGGGCA. This encodes CASSAPDRA. The CDR3 as a whole reads CASSAPDRAEVFF.

Regarding this clone: Genes and germline are mouse. The CDR3 end lies 4 residues beyond the end of the read and is filled in from the germline J gene. The V gene is TRBV13-1, the J gene TRBJ2-3, with 8 bases that match TRBD2. The ends lost 4 bases at V and 0 bases at J; junction bases unmatched: 7. CDR1 NSHNY and CDR2 SYGAGN come from the germline V gene. The CDR3 length is 16 residues. CDR3 loop: CASSPPGGTSAETLYF. The CDR3 DNA, read in part, is TGTGCCAGCAGTCCCCCTGGGGGGACTAGTGCAGAA.

This clone has a handful of counts. Mouse names are used for the genes. Coverage ceases 4 residues before the CDR3 finishes, and the germline J gene fills in the end. The rearrangement joins TRBV19 to TRBJ2-2, with D perhaps TRBD1 (6 bases). Trimming stripped 5 bases from V and 3 bases from J, with 11 bases between. Germline V gene lookup returns CDR1 FNHDT and CDR2 SITEND (reference sequence). This CDR3 is built from 14 residues. The chain's CDR3 is CASSLGQYTGQLYF. CDR3 DNA (partial): TGTGCCAGCAGCCTGGGACAATACACCGGG.

This clone showed up just a few times. Mouse germline and gene names are used. The CDR3 end falls 4 residues outside the read, so it is completed with the germline J gene. The V call is TRBV5, the J call TRBJ1-1, with 9 positions matching TRBD1. The V gene's germline CDR1 is LGHNA and CDR2 YNLKQL (reference sequence). This CDR3 comprises 17 residues. CDR3 amino acids: CASSQAPRTGVGTEVFF. The covered CDR3 bases are TGTGCCAGCAGCCAAGCCCCCAGGACAGGGGTGGGGACA.

Comments on this clone: Gene names and germline refer to mouse. The read ends 4 residues early relative to the CDR3; the germline J gene fills the gap. Other DNA sequences from this sample encode an identical CDR3 as well. This chain joins TRBV13-1 and TRBJ1-1; 8 positions agree with TRBD1. The germline V gene has CDR1 NSHNY and CDR2 SYGAGN. This CDR3 spans 14 amino acids. J gave up 3 bases and V 2 bases, and 3 bases lay outside the gene matches. Partial CDR3 DNA: TGTGCCAGCAGTGAAGGACAGGGAGACACA. Its protein product is CASSEGQGDT. The entire CDR3 protein reads CASSEGQGDTEVFF.